This entry concerns a single TCR beta chain. The data were taken from a study of blood T cells in healthy people across ages. With a J-beta primer mix and a sample-barcoded 5' primer, a second PCR ran about 7 to 12 cycles. Sequencing recovered at least 2.5 million CDR3-containing paired-end reads from each sample. TCRdb fed the 5' RACE reads into MiXCR, producing one record per CDR3 protein. The sample lists 750,000 to 950,000 distinct CDR3 sequences, around 25% occurring once. Separately, the same data were catalogued under a study of T cells of mothers and their children. From that paper: Overlap measured in related mother-child pairs was slightly, non-significantly higher than in unrelated pairs. Nobody spotted any persistent microchimeric T cell clones.

Input material: blood. This TCR came from a boy between 10 and 17 years old in good health.

The CDR3 nucleotides read TGCGCCAGCAGCAGGGAGGGACAGCAAGAGACCCAGTACTTC. Its protein is CASSREGQQETQYF. The chain has TRBV5-1 and TRBJ2-1; tentatively, D is TRBD1 or TRBD2 (7 bases each). Judging by the DNA end, TRBJ2-5 fits better; the J call may be wrong. Germline V lookup: CDR1 SGHRS, CDR2 YFSETQ. The CDR3 contains 14 residues.